A single sample is the source of the 21 T cell receptor beta chains below, sequenced in a study of shared clonotypes between healthy human individuals. Generated by immunoSEQ multiplex PCR, the TCRdb table keeps only in-frame clones and is missing some. The data show about 650,000 clones, with nearly 97% seen just once and over 0.09% held by the top ten. Terminally differentiated effector memory CD45RA+ cells were excluded by CCR7 positive selection of CD45RO-negative cells. Sequencing was carried out using naive CD8+ T cells sorted from blood. Receptors were obtained from a woman aged 25 to 39 in good health.

The chain is built from TRBV2 and TRBJ1-2; TRBD1 matches 7 bases. Trimming cost V 8 bases and J 5 bases; bases outside gene matches: 5. The CDR3 is 12 amino acids. From germline, CDR1 is SNHLY and CDR2 FYNNEI. As DNA, the CDR3 is TGTGCCAGCGGGACAGTGAATTATGGCTACACCTTC. Translated, it gives CASGTVNYGYTF. The full variable domain, completed using reference TRBV2 and TRBJ1-2, is EPEVTQTPSHQVTQMGQEVILRCVPISNHLYFYWYRQILGQKVEFLVSFYNNEISEKSEIFDDQFSVERPDGSNFTLKIRSTKLEDSAMYFCASGTVNYGYTFGSGTRLTVV.

The V gene is TRBV4-1, the J gene TRBJ1-1, with 8 bases aligning to TRBD1. Looked up from germline, CDR1 is MGHRA and CDR2 is YSYEKL. CDR3 length: 15 amino acids. V was pared by 4 bases and J by 5 bases, with 9 bases of the junction left unmatched. The CDR3 coding sequence is TGCGCCAGCAGCCTCTCGGACAGGGCCCGAACTGAAGCTTTCTTT. Translating gives CASSLSDRARTEAFF.

V and J are TRBV27 and TRBJ2-7; TRBD2 is a possible D gene (6 bases). Looked up from germline, CDR1 is MNHEY and CDR2 is SMNVEV (reference sequence). V was clipped by 8 bases and J by 3 bases, with 17 bases between them. The length of the CDR3 is 14 residues. The CDR3, as DNA: TGTGCCAGCCGTATCGGGAGACGGGACTACGAGCAGTACTTC. The encoded protein is CASRIGRRDYEQYF.

The CDR3 sequence is CASSFPSTGTYEQYF. The CDR3 region has the DNA TGTGCCAGCAGTTTTCCCTCGACAGGGACCTACGAGCAGTACTTC. The chain uses TRBV28 and TRBJ2-7, with TRBD1 identical over 7 bases. The germline V gene encodes CDR1 MDHEN and CDR2 SYDVKM. CDR3 length: 15 amino acids. After removal of 3 bases from V and 2 bases from J, the junction contained 7 bases not matched to a gene.

J is TRBJ2-1 and V is TRBV6-1; D is ambiguous. Per the germline V gene, CDR1 is MNHNS and CDR2 is SASEGT. The V end was cut by 1 base, the J end by 1 base, with 8 bases between. CDR3 size: 15 residues. The CDR3 sequence is CASSEGVTSYNEQFF. CDR3 DNA sequence: TGTGCCAGCAGTGAAGGGGTGACGTCCTACAATGAGCAGTTCTTC.

The chain combines TRBV28 with TRBJ1-1, with 7 positions matching TRBD1. The V and J ends lost 1 base and 3 bases, in that order; junction bases with no gene match: 5. The CDR3 has 15 amino acids. Germline-derived CDR1 and CDR2 are MDHEN and SYDVKM. This CDR3 reads CASSLFGQGDTEAFF. As DNA, the CDR3 is TGTGCCAGCAGTTTATTCGGCCAGGGGGACACTGAAGCTTTCTTT.

V and J are TRBV27 and TRBJ2-1; D is possibly TRBD2 (6 bases). CDR3 length equals 15 residues. Germline V gene lookup returns CDR1 MNHEY and CDR2 SMNVEV (reference sequence). V was cut by 3 bases and J by 5 bases, with 14 bases left in between. In DNA, the CDR3 is TGTGCCAGCAGTTTGACGGGAGTAATAAACAATGAGCAGTTCTTC. Its translation is CASSLTGVINNEQFF.

This chain uses TRBV10-1 with TRBJ2-1; TRBD2 might be the D (6 bases). V dropped 1 base and J dropped 8 bases, with 24 bases sitting between them. Looked up from germline, CDR1 is WNHNN and CDR2 is SYGVQD (reference sequence). This CDR3 region has 18 residues. This chain's CDR3 is CASSEYPDEYGGKDEQFF. The CDR3 nucleotides read TGCGCCAGCAGTGAGTATCCCGACGAGTACGGGGGAAAGGATGAGCAGTTCTTC.

The chain recombines TRBV27 with TRBJ2-7; D remains unclear. The CDR3 runs to 13 residues. V lost 3 bases and J lost 6, with 12 bases in between. CDR1 and CDR2 (germline): MNHEY, SMNVEV (reference sequence). The CDR3 region is CASSFPSLSEQYF. The CDR3 nucleotides are TGTGCCAGCAGTTTCCCTTCCCTATCCGAGCAGTACTTC.

This clone has just one count. The chain joins TRBV6-5 to TRBJ2-1; 7 bases align to TRBD2. CDR1 MNHEY and CDR2 SVGAGI come from the germline V gene. J gave up 6 bases and V 3 bases, and 11 bases lay outside the gene matches. The CDR3 runs to 16 residues. The CDR3 is CASSYRGEEWFNEQFF. The CDR3 DNA reads as TGTGCCAGCAGTTATCGGGGGGAAGAGTGGTTCAATGAGCAGTTCTTC.

The rearrangement uses TRBV27 and TRBJ2-3, with 9 positions matching TRBD2. CDR1 is MNHEY, CDR2 SMNVEV, per germline (reference sequence). V shed 3 bases and J 5 bases; nucleotides not matched to a gene: 6. CDR3 length equals 15 residues. The CDR3 bases are TGTGCCAGCAGTTTTGAGGAACTAGCGGGAGATACGCAGTATTTT. Its translation is CASSFEELAGDTQYF.

The V and J genes are TRBV11-2 and TRBJ2-7; 7 nucleotides line up with TRBD1. This CDR3 has 15 amino acids. CDR1 SGHAT and CDR2 FQNNGV come from the germline V gene. V gave up 0 bases and J gave up 2 bases; unmatched junction bases: 4. CDR3 in amino acids: CASSLETGWTYEQYF. The CDR3 DNA reads TGTGCCAGCAGCTTAGAGACAGGGTGGACCTACGAGCAGTACTTC.

The genes are TRBV14 and TRBJ2-7; a weak D match, TRBD1 (5 bases). V dropped 2 bases and J dropped 6 bases, with 17 bases sitting between them. The CDR3 spans 15 residues. In germline, CDR1 is SGHDN, CDR2 FVKESK. The CDR3: CASSQSSGSLSEQYF. The CDR3 DNA is TGTGCCAGCAGCCAATCCTCAGGGTCACTAAGCGAGCAGTACTTC.

This chain uses TRBV11-1 with TRBJ2-1, with D unclear. The CDR3 contains 16 residues. V was shortened by 2 bases and J by 0 bases, with 11 bases between the two germline ends. Germline values: CDR1 SGHAT, CDR2 FQDESV (reference sequence). Here the CDR3 reads CASSLSGLSSYNEQFF. As DNA, the CDR3 is TGTGCCAGCAGCTTATCTGGGTTGAGCTCCTACAATGAGCAGTTCTTC.

This clone was counted once. The CDR3, as DNA: TGCGCCAGCAGCATAGAGACAGGCCCCAAAGCTTTCTTT. Encoded protein: CASSIETGPKAFF. This sequence joins TRBV5-1 and TRBJ1-1; maybe TRBD1 (6 bases). V lost 4 bases, J lost 9 bases, and 16 bases lay in between. In germline, CDR1 is SGHRS, CDR2 YFSETQ. The CDR3 is made up of 13 amino acids. The entire variable domain, with the rest obtained from reference TRBV5-1 and TRBJ1-1, is as follows: KAGVTQTPRYLIKTRGQQVTLSCSPISGHRSVSWYQQTPGQGLQFLFEYFSETQRNKGNFPGRFSGRQFSNSRSEMNVSTLELGDSALYLCASSIETGPKAFFGQGTRLTVV.

The chain joins TRBV2 to TRBJ1-1; D remains unclear. Germline V gene sequence: CDR1 SNHLY, CDR2 FYNNEI. The CDR3 consists of 13 residues. The V and J ends lost 6 bases and 0 bases respectively, with 8 bases between them. The CDR3 DNA reads TGTGCCAGCAGCCAGGCTATGAACACTGAAGCTTTCTTT. This codes for CASSQAMNTEAFF.

This sequence joins TRBV2 and TRBJ2-1, with unresolved D. Trimming removed 6 bases from V and 4 bases from J, with 19 bases in between. This CDR3 has 16 residues. The germline gives CDR1 SNHLY, CDR2 FYNNEI. The CDR3 loop is CASRTYPGTGYNEQFF. The CDR3 nucleotides are TGTGCCAGCAGAACTTACCCGGGTACGGGTTACAATGAGCAGTTCTTC.

On this clone: Within the sample, other DNA sequences also encode this same CDR3. The rearrangement links TRBV19 to TRBJ1-1; the D is unclear. This CDR3 contains 13 residues. The V and J ends lost 1 base and 1 base respectively, with 4 bases between them. Germline lookup yields CDR1 LNHDA and CDR2 SQIVND (reference sequence). This CDR3 reads CASSIVPNTEAFF. CDR3 sequence (DNA): TGTGCCAGTAGTATAGTTCCGAACACTGAAGCTTTCTTT.

The gene calls are TRBV7-6 and TRBJ2-1, with D possibly TRBD2 on 6 matching bases. Per germline, CDR1 SGHVS and CDR2 FNYEAQ. The CDR3 totals 16 residues. V was cut by 5 bases and J by 0 bases, with 14 bases left in between. For the CDR3, the DNA is TGTGCCAGCAGCGCCGGGACTCACTTCTCCTACAATGAGCAGTTCTTC. As protein: CASSAGTHFSYNEQFF.

This clone was observed a single time. V usage is TRBV19 and J usage is TRBJ1-1; D not certain. The V end was cut by 8 bases, the J end by 0 bases, with 19 bases between. The CDR3 sequence is 16 residues long. Germline CDR1 reads LNHDA; CDR2 reads SQIVND (reference sequence). The CDR3 DNA is TGTGCCAGTTGGTTTCCGGTATCCCTCATGAACACTGAAGCTTTCTTT. It encodes CASWFPVSLMNTEAFF.

CDR3 region: CASSLGGDYGYTF. In DNA form, the CDR3 reads TGTGCCAGCAGCCTAGGGGGCGACTATGGCTACACCTTC. This rearrangement joins TRBV14 to TRBJ1-2; 7 bases are shared with TRBD1. Germline CDR1 SGHDN, CDR2 FVKESK. The CDR3 length is 13 residues. J lost 3 bases, V lost 4 bases, and 2 bases had no gene match. Together with reference TRBV14 and TRBJ1-2, the CDR3 gives the full variable domain: EAGVTQFPSHSVIEKGQTVTLRCDPISGHDNLYWYRRVMGKEIKFLLHFVKESKQDESGMPNNRFLAERTGGTYSTLKVQPAELEDSGVYFCASSLGGDYGYTFGSGTRLTVV.